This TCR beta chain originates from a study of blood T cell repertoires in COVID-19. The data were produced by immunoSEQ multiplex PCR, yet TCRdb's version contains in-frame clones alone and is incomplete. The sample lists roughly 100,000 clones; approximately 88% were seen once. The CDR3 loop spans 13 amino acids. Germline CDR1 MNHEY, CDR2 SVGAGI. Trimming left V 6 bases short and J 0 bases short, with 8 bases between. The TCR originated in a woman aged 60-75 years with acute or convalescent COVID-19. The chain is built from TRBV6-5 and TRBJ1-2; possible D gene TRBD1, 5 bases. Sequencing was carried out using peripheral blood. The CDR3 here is CASSPGSNYGYTF. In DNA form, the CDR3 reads TGTGCCAGCAGCCCAGGGTCTAACTATGGCTACACCTTC.